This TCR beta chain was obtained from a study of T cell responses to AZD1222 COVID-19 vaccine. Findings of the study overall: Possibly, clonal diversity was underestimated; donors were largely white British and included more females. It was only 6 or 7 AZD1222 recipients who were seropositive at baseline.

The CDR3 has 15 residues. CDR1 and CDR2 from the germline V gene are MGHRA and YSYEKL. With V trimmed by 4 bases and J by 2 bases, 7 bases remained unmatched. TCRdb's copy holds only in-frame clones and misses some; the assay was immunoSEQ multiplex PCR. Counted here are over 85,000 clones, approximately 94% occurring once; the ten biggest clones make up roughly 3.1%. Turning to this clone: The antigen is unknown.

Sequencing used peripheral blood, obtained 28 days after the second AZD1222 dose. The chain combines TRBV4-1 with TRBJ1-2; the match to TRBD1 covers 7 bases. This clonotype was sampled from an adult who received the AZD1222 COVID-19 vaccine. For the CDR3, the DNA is TGCGCCAGCAGCCCTCTCGGGACAGAGAACTATGGCTACACCTTC. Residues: CASSPLGTENYGYTF.